These T cell receptor beta chains were read from a single sample in a study of T cell responses to AZD1222 COVID-19 vaccine. TCRdb's copy holds only in-frame clones and misses some; the assay was immunoSEQ multiplex PCR. Among approximately 140,000 clones listed, 94% were seen once. The sequencing here drew on peripheral blood, taken on day 0 of AZD1222 vaccination. The receptors come from an adult in good health. The CDR3 runs from the conserved cysteine through the conserved F or W. A D gene is named only where the DNA matches it firmly. The listing skips clone size in some rows; elsewhere it reads once, few, many or a size class.

D: NA; J: TRBJ1-2; size: NA; V: TRBV27; CDR3: CASSFYAGDGYTF; DNA: TGTGCCAGCAGTTTTTATGCAGGGGACGGCTACACCTTC
D: TRBD1; J: TRBJ1-1; size: NA; V: TRBV6-5; CDR3: CASSPQGAVNTEAFF; DNA: TGTGCCAGCAGCCCACAGGGGGCTGTGAACACTGAAGCTTTCTTT
D: TRBD2; J: TRBJ2-5; size: NA; V: TRBV2; CDR3: CASSTRVAGKQETQYF; DNA: TGTGCCAGCAGTACCCGAGTAGCGGGTAAACAAGAGACCCAGTACTTC
D: TRBD1; J: TRBJ1-1; size: NA; V: TRBV19; CDR3: CASSIRGQGDTEAFF; DNA: TGTGCCAGTAGTATTCGGGGACAGGGGGACACTGAAGCTTTCTTT
D: NA; J: TRBJ1-1; size: NA; V: TRBV2; CDR3: CASISRAYTEAFF; DNA: TGTGCCAGCATTAGTAGGGCCTACACTGAAGCTTTCTTT
D: NA; J: TRBJ1-2; size: NA; V: TRBV2; CDR3: CASREDSYGYTF; DNA: TGTGCCAGCAGGGAGGACAGTTATGGCTACACCTTC
D: TRBD2; J: TRBJ2-1; size: NA; V: TRBV5-1; CDR3: CASSLNQAGGFNEQFF; DNA: TGCGCCAGCAGCTTGAATCAAGCGGGAGGTTTCAATGAGCAGTTCTTC
D: NA; J: TRBJ1-5; size: NA; V: TRBV7-8; CDR3: CASQRDYTSQPQHF; DNA: TGTGCCAGCCAACGGGACTATACCAGTCAGCCCCAGCATTTT
D: NA; J: TRBJ1-5; size: NA; V: TRBV4-1; CDR3: CASSQEWSQPQHF; DNA: TGCGCCAGCAGCCAAGAGTGGAGTCAGCCCCAGCATTTT
D: NA; J: TRBJ2-3; size: once; V: TRBV7-8; CDR3: CASSLAFWDTQYF; DNA: TGTGCCAGCAGCTTAGCGTTTTGGGATACGCAGTATTTT
D: NA; J: TRBJ1-2; size: NA; V: TRBV18; CDR3: CASSPVRDDAGGYTF; DNA: TGTGCCAGCTCACCAGTCCGGGACGACGCCGGCGGCTACACCTTC
D: NA; J: TRBJ1-1; size: NA; V: TRBV6-5; CDR3: CASSYPPPGITEAFF; DNA: TGTGCCAGCAGTTACCCCCCGCCAGGGATAACTGAAGCTTTCTTT
D: TRBD1; J: TRBJ1-1; size: NA; V: TRBV6-5; CDR3: CASSYLRGPYNTEAFF; DNA: TGTGCCAGCAGTTACCTCAGGGGGCCGTACAACACTGAAGCTTTCTTT
D: TRBD1; J: TRBJ1-6; size: few; V: TRBV15; CDR3: CATSGGTGGDSPLHF; DNA: TGTGCCACCAGCGGGGGGACAGGAGGAGATTCACCCCTCCACTTT
D: NA; J: TRBJ1-2; size: NA; V: TRBV6-5; CDR3: CASSQNRDGYTF; DNA: TGTGCCAGCAGCCAAAACAGGGATGGCTACACCTTC
D: NA; J: TRBJ1-1; size: NA; V: TRBV9; CDR3: CASSVLNTEAFF; DNA: TGTGCCAGCAGCGTACTGAACACTGAAGCTTTCTTT
D: NA; J: TRBJ1-5; size: NA; V: TRBV3-1/TRBV3-2; CDR3: CASSQDGGQSNQPQHF; DNA: TGTGCCAGCAGCCAAGATGGGGGGCAGAGCAATCAGCCCCAGCATTTT
D: TRBD1; J: TRBJ1-6; size: NA; V: TRBV28; CDR3: CASSIPRDRGSSPLHF; DNA: TGTGCCAGCAGTATCCCCAGGGACAGGGGGTCTTCACCCCTCCACTTT
D: NA; J: TRBJ2-4; size: NA; V: TRBV5-4; CDR3: CASSLSPAENIQYF; DNA: TGTGCCAGCAGCTTGTCCCCGGCCGAAAACATTCAGTACTTC
D: NA; J: TRBJ1-4; size: NA; V: TRBV2; CDR3: CASSEVRVLEKLFF; DNA: TGTGCCAGCAGTGAGGTTAGGGTGCTCGAAAAACTGTTTTTT
D: NA; J: TRBJ2-3; size: NA; V: TRBV10-2; CDR3: CASSTSAPSDTQYF; DNA: TGCGCCAGCAGTACCTCAGCCCCCTCAGATACGCAGTATTTT
D: NA; J: TRBJ2-5; size: few; V: TRBV3-1/TRBV3-2; CDR3: CASSRSLDSAETQYF; DNA: TGTGCCAGCAGCCGTTCGCTAGACAGCGCGGAGACCCAGTACTTC
D: TRBD2; J: TRBJ2-5; size: NA; V: TRBV10-1; CDR3: CASSELAGGRSETQYF; DNA: TGCGCCAGCAGTGAGCTAGCGGGGGGCCGCTCAGAGACCCAGTACTTC
D: NA; J: TRBJ1-2; size: NA; V: TRBV27; CDR3: CASSLNRDRRNYGYTF; DNA: TGTGCCAGCAGCCTGAACCGAGACAGGAGAAACTATGGCTACACCTTC
D: NA; J: TRBJ1-6; size: NA; V: TRBV11-2; CDR3: CASSLGGDSSYNSPLHF; DNA: TGTGCCAGCAGCTTGGGAGGGGATAGCTCCTATAATTCACCCCTCCACTTT
D: TRBD1; J: TRBJ1-1; size: NA; V: TRBV29-1; CDR3: CSSLNLRGQGLMNTEAFF; DNA: TGCAGCTCACTAAATCTTCGGGGACAGGGGTTGATGAACACTGAAGCTTTCTTT
D: TRBD1; J: TRBJ1-2; size: NA; V: TRBV27; CDR3: CATRTGGIYGYTF; DNA: TGTGCCACCCGAACAGGGGGCATCTATGGCTACACCTTC
D: TRBD2; J: TRBJ2-3; size: NA; V: TRBV4-2; CDR3: CASSPRTSDTDTQYF; DNA: TGTGCCAGCAGCCCTAGGACTAGCGACACAGATACGCAGTATTTT
D: NA; J: TRBJ1-1; size: NA; V: TRBV7-9; CDR3: CASSLERLNTEAFF; DNA: TGTGCCAGCAGCTTAGAACGGCTTAACACTGAAGCTTTCTTT
D: NA; J: TRBJ1-2; size: NA; V: TRBV5-4; CDR3: CASSYTGNYGYTF; DNA: TGTGCCAGCAGCTATACAGGGAACTATGGCTACACCTTC
D: NA; J: TRBJ2-3; size: NA; V: TRBV7-2; CDR3: CASSLWGEGPDTQYF; DNA: TGTGCCAGCAGCTTATGGGGAGAAGGCCCAGATACGCAGTATTTT
D: NA; J: TRBJ1-2; size: NA; V: TRBV28; CDR3: CASSWTANYGYTF; DNA: TGTGCCAGCAGTTGGACAGCTAACTATGGCTACACCTTC
D: NA; J: TRBJ2-1; size: NA; V: TRBV2; CDR3: CASRVDRHEQFF; DNA: TGTGCCAGCAGGGTGGACCGGCATGAGCAGTTCTTC
D: TRBD2; J: TRBJ2-2; size: NA; V: TRBV7-3; CDR3: CASSPTTSGRHGGELFF; DNA: TGTGCCAGCAGTCCCACGACTAGCGGGAGACATGGCGGGGAGCTGTTTTTT
D: NA; J: TRBJ2-3; size: NA; V: TRBV12-3/TRBV12-4; CDR3: CASSSLGKAYF; DNA: TGTGCCAGCAGTTCTCTAGGAAAGGCGTATTTT
D: TRBD1; J: TRBJ1-2; size: NA; V: TRBV6-1; CDR3: CASSDVGGGSYGYTF; DNA: TGTGCCAGCAGTGATGTGGGAGGGGGCAGTTATGGCTACACCTTC
D: NA; J: TRBJ1-3; size: NA; V: TRBV5-6; CDR3: CASSLSRSSGNTIYF; DNA: TGTGCCAGCAGCTTATCCAGAAGCTCTGGAAACACCATATATTTT
D: TRBD1; J: TRBJ1-5; size: NA; V: TRBV6-1; CDR3: CASSVTSGQGAMWRQPQHF; DNA: TGTGCCAGCAGTGTCACCTCGGGACAGGGGGCCATGTGGCGCCAGCCCCAGCATTTT
D: TRBD2; J: TRBJ2-2; size: NA; V: TRBV2; CDR3: CAGTSGGELFF; DNA: TGTGCGGGGACTAGCGGCGGGGAGCTGTTTTTT
D: TRBD2; J: TRBJ2-1; size: NA; V: TRBV29-1; CDR3: CSVAGGPWEQFF; DNA: TGCAGCGTTGCGGGAGGGCCTTGGGAGCAGTTCTTC
D: NA; J: TRBJ1-3; size: once; V: TRBV7-9; CDR3: CASSPAGSSGNTIYF; DNA: TGTGCCAGCAGCCCGGCGGGGAGCTCTGGAAACACCATATATTTT
D: TRBD2; J: TRBJ2-1; size: NA; V: TRBV3-1/TRBV3-2; CDR3: CASSQGGSGGSYNEQFF; DNA: TGTGCCAGCAGCCAAGGGGGTAGCGGGGGTTCCTACAATGAGCAGTTCTTC
D: NA; J: TRBJ2-3; size: NA; V: TRBV9; CDR3: CASSVVAARGPDTQYF; DNA: TGTGCCAGCAGCGTAGTGGCAGCCAGGGGCCCAGATACGCAGTATTTT
D: NA; J: TRBJ1-2; size: NA; V: TRBV5-5; CDR3: CASSLDRDGYTF; DNA: TGTGCCAGCAGCTTAGACAGAGATGGCTACACCTTC
D: NA; J: TRBJ1-2; size: NA; V: TRBV10-3; CDR3: CAISESGNYGYTF; DNA: TGTGCCATCAGTGAGTCGGGGAACTATGGCTACACCTTC
D: TRBD2; J: TRBJ2-5; size: NA; V: TRBV10-3; CDR3: CAISGREGETQYF; DNA: TGTGCCATCAGTGGACGGGAGGGAGAGACCCAGTACTTC
D: NA; J: TRBJ2-3; size: NA; V: TRBV4-3; CDR3: CASSQGRPDTQYF; DNA: TGCGCCAGCAGCCAAGGCCGACCAGATACGCAGTATTTT